This T cell receptor beta chain comes out of a study of T cell responses to AZD1222 COVID-19 vaccine. Study results and limitations: Seropositive status at baseline applied to only a handful of AZD1222 recipients. White British people made up most donors, females outnumbered males, and clonal diversity was possibly underestimated. Repertoire samples came only from after the peak T cell response.

In this sample, this clone turned up once. Its antigen remains unidentified. The protocol was immunoSEQ multiplex PCR, while the TCRdb copy is restricted to in-frame clones and leaves out a portion. The sample includes tens of thousands of clones, 65% to 80% seen only once; the top ten take about 20%. Deletions cut 3 bases from V and 3 bases from J, with 8 bases between. The CDR3 covers 13 residues. The source of this sequence is an adult in good health. V is TRBV12-3 or TRBV12-4 and J is TRBJ1-2; no clear D. The sample here was peripheral blood, taken on day 0 of MenACWY control vaccination. CDR3 protein: CASSFGVDYGYTF. CDR3 bases: TGTGCCAGCAGTTTTGGGGTGGACTATGGCTACACCTTC.